Below, 27 T cell receptor beta chains from the same sample are listed, as sequenced in a study of T cell responses to AZD1222 COVID-19 vaccine (dated by TCRdb to the early 2020s). Library generation was performed with the immunoSEQ multiplex PCR assay. Imported from immuneACCESS, the table was reduced by TCRdb to in-frame sequences with V and J called. These copies leave out some clones; in studies compared against another copy, an unresolved V gene accounts for under half, and the cause of the remainder is not known. The sample contains under 150,000 clones, more than 75% of them found a single time. Jointly, the top ten make up about 1.8% of the sample. The sample's time point, from its label and the paper: about 28 days (+/-7) after the second vaccine dose. Sequencing used peripheral blood, obtained 28 days after the second AZD1222 dose. Receptors were obtained from an adult who received the AZD1222 COVID-19 vaccine.

The CDR3 nucleotides read TGTGCCAGCAGTGATACTTTTTTAGGGGCAGTACTCAATCAGCCCCAGCATTTT. Protein: CASSDTFLGAVLNQPQHF. The V gene is TRBV25-1, the J gene TRBJ1-5; D is possibly TRBD1 (5 bases). Trimming stripped 3 bases from V and 3 bases from J, with 21 bases between. Germline CDR1 is MGHDK and CDR2 is SYGVNS. The CDR3 contains 18 residues.

The chain couples TRBV7-9 to TRBJ2-1, with D possibly being TRBD2 (7 bases). V gave up 5 bases and J gave up 0 bases, with 14 bases separating them. The germline CDR1 and CDR2 sequences are SEHNR and FQNEAQ (reference sequence). The CDR3 extends over 16 amino acids. The CDR3 region is CASSQGGTNSYNEQFF. CDR3 nucleotide sequence: TGTGCCAGCAGCCAAGGGGGGACTAACTCCTACAATGAGCAGTTCTTC.

As to this clone: This same CDR3 is encoded by further DNA sequences in the sample. The chain uses TRBV7-2 and TRBJ1-1; D is unclear. The CDR3 is 14 amino acids. Trimming left V 5 bases short and J 5 bases short, with 15 bases between. In germline, CDR1 is SGHTA, CDR2 FQGNSA. As DNA, the CDR3 is TGTGCCAGCAGCCCCGGCGGGGTGAGGACTGAAGCTTTCTTT. Translation gives CASSPGGVRTEAFF. The variable domain in full, completed from reference TRBV7-2 and TRBJ1-1, reads GAGVSQSPSNKVTEKGKDVELRCDPISGHTALYWYRQSLGQGLEFLIYFQGNSAPDKSGLPSDRFSAERTGGSVSTLTIQRTQQEDSAVYLCASSPGGVRTEAFFGQGTRLTVV.

The J gene is TRBJ1-6, the V gene TRBV28; the D gene is possibly TRBD1 (6 bases). Germline V gene data show CDR1 as MDHEN and CDR2 as SYDVKM. With 5 bases removed from V and 14 bases from J, the gap between germline ends came to 22 bases. This CDR3 region has 15 residues. CDR3 DNA: TGTGCCAGCAGTCCGCGGAGGGGGGATTATAAGGCCCTCCACTTT. Translated, it gives CASSPRRGDYKALHF.

In its sample, this clone was seen a few times. V usage is TRBV10-1 and J usage is TRBJ2-2; D not resolved. CDR3 length: 14 amino acids. Per the germline V gene, CDR1 is WNHNN and CDR2 is SYGVQD (reference sequence). Trimming removed 8 bases at V and 0 bases at J, with 10 bases between. CDR3 nucleotides: TGCGCCAGCCGGTCGGTCGCGAACACCGGGGAGCTGTTTTTT. Encoded protein: CASRSVANTGELFF.

The chain uses TRBV19 and TRBJ2-3, with 10 bases that match TRBD2. Trimming at V came to 7 bases and at J to 5 bases, leaving 6 bases not matched to a gene. Per germline, CDR1 LNHDA and CDR2 SQIVND (reference sequence). The CDR3 has 14 amino acids. The CDR3 reads CASTGGLARDTQYF. CDR3 in DNA: TGTGCCAGTACCGGGGGACTAGCGAGAGATACGCAGTATTTT.

In the case of this clone: The junction departs from the called germline gene at one end, perhaps through a read error. This chain links TRBV18 with TRBJ1-2, with a tentative D call TRBD1 (5 bases). The germline V gene has CDR1 KGHSH and CDR2 LQKENI. This CDR3 region has 15 residues. As DNA, the CDR3 is TGTGCCAGCTCACCAGCGACCGGGACGGAATTTCTCCGTAACTTC. This sequence encodes CASSPATGTEFLRNF.

CDR3 sequence: CASSSGPQGKEQYF. In DNA form, the CDR3 reads TGCGCCAGCAGCTCCGGACCCCAGGGAAAGGAGCAGTACTTC. The rearrangement joins TRBV5-1 to TRBJ2-7, with TRBD1 as a possible D gene (5 bases). The germline CDR1 and CDR2 sequences are SGHRS and YFSETQ. This CDR3 region has 14 residues. Trimming took off 3 bases at V and 7 bases at J, with 17 bases between the two ends.

The chain has TRBV30 and TRBJ2-7; D not resolved. Germline assignment: CDR1 GTSNPN and CDR2 SVGIG (reference sequence). The V gene lost 6 bases and the J gene lost 4 bases, with 16 bases spanning the gap. The CDR3 is 13 residues long. CDR3 DNA sequence: TGTGCCTGCTTATCCGAGATTAAGTACGAGCAGTACTTC. Translation: CACLSEIKYEQYF. The variable domain in full, completed from reference TRBV30 and TRBJ2-7, reads SQTIHQWPATLVQPVGSPLSLECTVEGTSNPNLYWYRQAAGRGLQLLFYSVGIGQISSEVPQNLSASRPQDRQFILSSKKLLLSDSGFYLCACLSEIKYEQYFGPGTRLTVT.

The rearrangement links TRBV20-1 to TRBJ1-2; D is ambiguous. CDR3 length: 13 amino acids. Germline loops: CDR1 DFQATT, CDR2 SNEGSKA (reference sequence). The V and J ends lost 3 bases and 0 bases respectively, with 8 bases between them. CDR3 in DNA: TGCAGTGCTAGTGTCCTACCTAACTATGGCTACACCTTC. It yields the protein CSASVLPNYGYTF.

The chain employs TRBV19 and TRBJ2-5; 9 nucleotides align to TRBD2. The CDR3 totals 15 residues. V was clipped by 4 bases and J by 1 base; unmatched bases: 4. The germline V gene has CDR1 LNHDA and CDR2 SQIVND (reference sequence). The CDR3 sequence is CASSNPAGGQETQYF. The CDR3 DNA is TGTGCCAGTAGTAACCCAGCGGGAGGCCAAGAGACCCAGTACTTC.

V is TRBV29-1 and J is TRBJ1-2, with unresolved D. This CDR3 spans 14 amino acids. Germline V CDR1 and CDR2: SQVTM, ANQGSEA. The germline V and J ends were trimmed by 7 bases and 2 bases, with 17 bases remaining between them. The CDR3 nucleotides are TGCAGCGCCGTCCGCGCCGGCAGGAACTATGGCTACACCTTC. Translating it yields CSAVRAGRNYGYTF.

The J gene is TRBJ1-6, the V gene TRBV10-1; D not resolved. V lost 6 bases and J 5 bases, leaving 8 bases between the germline ends. This CDR3 is 13 amino acids long. Germline V gene lookup returns CDR1 WNHNN and CDR2 SYGVQD (reference sequence). The CDR3 region has the DNA TGCGCCAGCAGCTTAGTGGATAATTCACCCCTCCACTTT. It specifies CASSLVDNSPLHF.

This sequence joins TRBV5-1 and TRBJ2-7; 7 bases fit TRBD1. Germline V CDR1 and CDR2: SGHRS, YFSETQ. The CDR3 has 15 residues. Unmatched junction bases numbered 9, after V lost 4 bases and J lost 2 bases. CDR3 residues: CASSPSGTETYEQYF. The CDR3 region has the DNA TGCGCCAGCAGCCCGTCCGGGACAGAGACCTACGAGCAGTACTTC.

CDR3 loop: CASSSLFSSNQPQHF. CDR3 DNA: TGTGCCAGCAGTTCCCTCTTCAGCAGCAATCAGCCCCAGCATTTT. This chain connects TRBV27 to TRBJ1-5; D uncertain. The germline gives CDR1 MNHEY, CDR2 SMNVEV (reference sequence). The V and J ends lost 4 bases and 1 base respectively, with 11 bases between them. The CDR3 is 15 residues long.

The chain uses TRBV11-3 and TRBJ1-1; D gene ambiguous. This CDR3 is built from 13 residues. CDR1 SGHNT and CDR2 YENEEA come from the germline V gene. V was shortened by 5 bases and J by 3 bases, with 10 bases between the two germline ends. CDR3 bases: TGTGCCAGCAGCGTCTCTAGGGACACTGAAGCTTTCTTT. Protein sequence: CASSVSRDTEAFF. The whole variable domain, remainder taken from reference TRBV11-3 and TRBJ1-1, is EAGVVQSPRYKIIEKKQPVAFWCNPISGHNTLYWYLQNLGQGPELLIRYENEEAVDDSQLPKDRFSAERLKGVDSTLKIQPAELGDSAVYLCASSVSRDTEAFFGQGTRLTVV.

The chain carries TRBV2 and TRBJ1-2; TRBD1 matches 7 bases. V was clipped by 2 bases and J by 6 bases; unmatched bases: 3. Germline CDR1 reads SNHLY; CDR2 reads FYNNEI. This CDR3 region has 13 residues. The CDR3 loop reads CASSETGQNGYTF. CDR3 bases: TGTGCCAGCAGTGAAACGGGACAGAATGGCTACACCTTC.

CDR3 in amino acids: CASSSGFQETQYF. The DNA of the CDR3 is TGTGCCAGCAGTTCAGGGTTCCAAGAGACCCAGTACTTC. The rearrangement joins TRBV6-5 to TRBJ2-5; tentatively, D is TRBD1 (5 bases). Germline CDR1 MNHEY, CDR2 SVGAGI. V gave up 4 bases and J gave up 1 base, with 7 bases separating them. The CDR3 totals 13 residues.

The chain uses TRBV7-2 and TRBJ2-7, with D possibly being TRBD1 or TRBD2 (6 bases each). This CDR3 is 15 amino acids long. V gave up 1 base and J gave up 2 bases, with 12 bases separating them. CDR1 is SGHTA and CDR2 is FQGNSA in the germline V gene. CDR3 DNA: TGTGCCAGCAGCTTAGGATCGGGGGCACCCTACGAGCAGTACTTC. This encodes CASSLGSGAPYEQYF.

Of note for this clone: Relative to the germline gene, one junction end is altered; a read error may explain this. The chain combines TRBV10-3 with TRBJ2-1; 7 nucleotides match TRBD2. Per germline, CDR1 ENHRY and CDR2 SYGVKD. CDR3 length equals 13 residues. CDR3 sequence reads: CAISDRDYQELFF. The CDR3 DNA is TGTGCCATCAGTGACCGGGACTACCAGGAGCTGTTCTTC.

The gene calls are TRBV10-1 and TRBJ1-1; D gene uncertain. Trimming cost V 3 bases and J 7 bases, with 21 bases left between them. The germline V gene has CDR1 WNHNN and CDR2 SYGVQD (reference sequence). This CDR3 region has 16 residues. The CDR3 DNA is TGCGCCAGCAGTGAAGGCTTGGCTGGCGGAGGGTATGAAGCTTTCTTT. Translating gives CASSEGLAGGGYEAFF.

The chain couples TRBV5-6 to TRBJ2-1; TRBD1 agrees at 9 bases. Germline V gene sequence: CDR1 SGHDT, CDR2 YYEEEE. The CDR3 extends over 16 amino acids. V lost 4 bases to trimming and J lost 2 bases; unmatched junction nucleotides: 7. DNA of the CDR3: TGTGCCAGCAGCCCGAAGGGACAGGGCACCTACAATGAGCAGTTCTTC. Its translation: CASSPKGQGTYNEQFF.

The CDR3 nucleotides read TGTGCCAGTAGTTACAGGGGCATGAACACTGAAGCTTTCTTT. As protein: CASSYRGMNTEAFF. The chain couples TRBV19 to TRBJ1-1, with 7 bases fitting TRBD1. CDR3 length equals 14 residues. Germline-derived CDR1 and CDR2 are LNHDA and SQIVND (reference sequence). The J segment lost 0 bases and the V segment lost 5 bases, leaving 3 bases of the junction unmatched.

The chain couples TRBV6-5 to TRBJ1-5; the D gene is possibly TRBD1 (5 bases). Germline CDR1 reads MNHEY; CDR2 reads SVGAGI. The CDR3 runs to 14 residues. Trimming stripped 6 bases from V and 3 bases from J, with 12 bases between. CDR3 residues: CASRSGTNNQPQHF. The CDR3 DNA is TGTGCCAGCAGGTCAGGGACCAACAATCAGCCCCAGCATTTT.

The chain combines TRBV19 with TRBJ1-1; no clear D. Looked up from germline, CDR1 is LNHDA and CDR2 is SQIVND (reference sequence). Deletions cut 5 bases from V and 8 bases from J, with 12 bases between. The CDR3 is made up of 12 amino acids. CDR3 in DNA: TGTGCCAGTAGTGCCCAGGTTTCAGAAGCTTTCTTT. Protein: CASSAQVSEAFF.

The chain links TRBV15 to TRBJ1-1; D gene unclear. The germline gives CDR1 LNHNV, CDR2 YYDKDF (reference sequence). V was cut by 3 bases and J by 2 bases, with 4 bases left in between. This CDR3 region has 12 residues. The CDR3 here is CATSSPNTEAFF. In DNA, the CDR3 is TGTGCCACCAGCAGCCCAAACACTGAAGCTTTCTTT.

The chain links TRBV15 to TRBJ1-1; D not resolved. CDR1 and CDR2 from the germline V gene are LNHNV and YYDKDF (reference sequence). The CDR3 contains 14 residues. V was cut by 5 bases and J by 1 base, with 11 bases left in between. CDR3 sequence (DNA): TGTGCCACCAGCTCGGGTGGAGAGAACACTGAAGCTTTCTTT. Translation gives CATSSGGENTEAFF.